The clone carrying this T cell receptor (beta chain) was counted ten times or more. One end of the junction fails to match germline, which may point to a read error. The sample is drawn from a study of neurological immune-mediated disorders. Germline V gives CDR1 SSHAT, CDR2 FNYEAQ (reference sequence). The CDR3 consists of 13 residues. The authors made cDNA by 5'RACE with 10-nucleotide random UMIs. From the 5' RACE reads, TCRdb called clonotypes with MiXCR, one entry per CDR3 protein. The table has approximately 50,000 distinct CDR3 sequences, more than 7% seen once; the top ten hold 1.9%. Time point reported: longitudinal time-point 3. Unsorted libraries were generated from 2 million PBMCs. These cells had been stored in RNAlater at -80 C.

The chain is built from TRBV7-7 and TRBJ2-1; maybe TRBD1 (6 bases). Source material: PBMCs. The sequence came from a woman in her 40s in good health. CDR3: CASSPSGQSRQFF. CDR3 bases: TGTGCTAGCAGCCCTTCGGGACAATCAAGGCAGTTCTTC.